This T cell receptor beta chain was identified during a study of T cells after yellow fever vaccination. CDR1 and CDR2 (germline): DFQATT, SNEGSKA (reference sequence). This CDR3 has 12 amino acids. V gave up 5 bases and J gave up 2 bases, with 10 bases separating them. This clonotype was seen more than once but under ten times. The antigen remains undetermined. Study observations and caveats: The appearance of a small share of clonotypes in both CD4 and CD8 compartments was observed. Weaker overall was a secondary response that nonetheless peaked faster, on day 5 versus 15. Reappearance after the booster was seen for most primary-vaccination clones, at roughly 96% CD4 and about 90% CD8.

Each CDR3 protein gets one entry after TCRdb re-called the 5' RACE reads with MiXCR. There are roughly 500,000 distinct CDR3 sequences in the sample; roughly 19% occur only once, and approximately 14% lies in the top ten. The rearrangement joins TRBV20-1 to TRBJ2-7, with a tentative D call TRBD2 (6 bases). This receptor was identified in a man under 40 who received the YFV17D yellow fever vaccine. Specimen: PBMCs, collected 15 days after the yellow fever booster vaccination. The CDR3 region is CSADWGAYEQYF. The CDR3 DNA sequence: TGCAGTGCTGACTGGGGGGCCTACGAGCAGTACTTC.